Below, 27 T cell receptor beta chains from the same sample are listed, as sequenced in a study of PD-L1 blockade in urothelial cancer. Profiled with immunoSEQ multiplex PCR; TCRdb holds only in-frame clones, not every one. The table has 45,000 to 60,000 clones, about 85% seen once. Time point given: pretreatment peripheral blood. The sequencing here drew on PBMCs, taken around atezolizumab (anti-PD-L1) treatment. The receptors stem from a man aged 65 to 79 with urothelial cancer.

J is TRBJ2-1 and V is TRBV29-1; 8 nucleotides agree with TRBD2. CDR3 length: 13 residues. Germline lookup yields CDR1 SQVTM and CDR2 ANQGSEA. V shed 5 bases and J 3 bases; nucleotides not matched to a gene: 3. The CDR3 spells CSVSSGGYNEQFF. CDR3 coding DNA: TGCAGCGTTAGCAGCGGGGGCTACAATGAGCAGTTCTTC.

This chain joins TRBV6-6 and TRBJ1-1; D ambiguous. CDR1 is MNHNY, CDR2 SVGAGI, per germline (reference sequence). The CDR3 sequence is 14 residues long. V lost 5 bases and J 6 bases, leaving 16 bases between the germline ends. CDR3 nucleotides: TGTGCCAGCAGTCTCGACGGCCGAGGCGCTGAAGCTTTCTTT. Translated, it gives CASSLDGRGAEAFF.

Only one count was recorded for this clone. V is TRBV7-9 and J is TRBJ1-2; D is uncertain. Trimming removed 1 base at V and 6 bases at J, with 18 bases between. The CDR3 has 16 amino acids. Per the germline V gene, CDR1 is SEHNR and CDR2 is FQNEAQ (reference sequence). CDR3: CASSLEGPGLGDGYTF. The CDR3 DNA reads TGTGCCAGCAGCTTAGAGGGCCCAGGATTGGGAGATGGCTACACCTTC.

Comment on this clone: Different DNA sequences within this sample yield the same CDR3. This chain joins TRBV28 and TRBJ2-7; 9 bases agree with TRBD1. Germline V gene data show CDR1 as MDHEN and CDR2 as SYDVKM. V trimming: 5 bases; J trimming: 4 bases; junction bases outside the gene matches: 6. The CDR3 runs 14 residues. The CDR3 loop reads CASSLTGGSYEQYF. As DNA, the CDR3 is TGTGCCAGCAGTCTAACAGGGGGCTCGTACGAGCAGTACTTC.

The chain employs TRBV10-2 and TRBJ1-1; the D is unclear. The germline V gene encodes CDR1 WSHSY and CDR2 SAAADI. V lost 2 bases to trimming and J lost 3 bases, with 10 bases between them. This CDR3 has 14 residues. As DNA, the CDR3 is TGCGCCAGCAGTGAGCAGGTAGTAGACACTGAAGCTTTCTTT. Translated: CASSEQVVDTEAFF.

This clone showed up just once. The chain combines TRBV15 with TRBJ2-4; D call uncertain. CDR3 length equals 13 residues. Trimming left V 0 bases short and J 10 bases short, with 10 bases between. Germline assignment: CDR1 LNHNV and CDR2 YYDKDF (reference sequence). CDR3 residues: CATSRDVTPIQYF. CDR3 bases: TGTGCCACCAGCAGAGATGTTACACCTATTCAGTACTTC.

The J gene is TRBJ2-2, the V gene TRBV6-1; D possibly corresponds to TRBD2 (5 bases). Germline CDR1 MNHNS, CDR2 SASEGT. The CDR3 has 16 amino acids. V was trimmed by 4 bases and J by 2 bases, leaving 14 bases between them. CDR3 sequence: CASSGTLDPNTGELFF. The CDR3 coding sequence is TGTGCCAGCAGTGGGACTCTTGACCCTAACACCGGGGAGCTGTTTTTT.

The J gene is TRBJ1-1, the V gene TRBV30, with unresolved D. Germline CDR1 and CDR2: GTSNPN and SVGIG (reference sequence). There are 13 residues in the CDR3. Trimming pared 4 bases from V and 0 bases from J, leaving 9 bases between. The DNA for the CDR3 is TGTGCCTGGATTACGAACATGAACACTGAAGCTTTCTTT. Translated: CAWITNMNTEAFF. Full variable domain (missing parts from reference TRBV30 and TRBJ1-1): SQTIHQWPATLVQPVGSPLSLECTVEGTSNPNLYWYRQAAGRGLQLLFYSVGIGQISSEVPQNLSASRPQDRQFILSSKKLLLSDSGFYLCAWITNMNTEAFFGQGTRLTVV.

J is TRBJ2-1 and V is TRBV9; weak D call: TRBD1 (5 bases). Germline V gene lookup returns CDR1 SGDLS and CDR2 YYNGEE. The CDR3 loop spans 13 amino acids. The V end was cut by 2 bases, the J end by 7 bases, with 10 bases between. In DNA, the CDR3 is TGTGCCAGCAGCGTGGGGCTGGAAAATGAGCAGTTCTTC. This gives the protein CASSVGLENEQFF.

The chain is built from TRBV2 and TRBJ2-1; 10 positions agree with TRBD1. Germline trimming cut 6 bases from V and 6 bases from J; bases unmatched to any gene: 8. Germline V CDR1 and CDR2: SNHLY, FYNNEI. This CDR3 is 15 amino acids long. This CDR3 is CASSELGTGVNEQFF. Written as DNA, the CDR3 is TGTGCCAGCAGCGAACTGGGGACAGGGGTCAATGAGCAGTTCTTC.

In DNA, the CDR3 is TGTGCCAGCAGCTTCGGGCTCGGGCTAGCGGGAGGACAGGAGCAGTTCTTC. It yields the protein CASSFGLGLAGGQEQFF. This chain links TRBV7-6 with TRBJ2-1; 11 nucleotides match TRBD2. Germline values: CDR1 SGHVS, CDR2 FNYEAQ. V dropped 3 bases and J dropped 10; count of bases not matched to a gene: 14. CDR3 length equals 17 residues. Variable domain in full (rest from reference TRBV7-6 and TRBJ2-1): GAGVSQSPRYKVTKRGQDVALRCDPISGHVSLYWYRQALGQGPEFLTYFNYEAQQDKSGLPNDRFSAERPEGSISTLTIQRTEQRDSAMYRCASSFGLGLAGGQEQFFGPGTRLTVL.

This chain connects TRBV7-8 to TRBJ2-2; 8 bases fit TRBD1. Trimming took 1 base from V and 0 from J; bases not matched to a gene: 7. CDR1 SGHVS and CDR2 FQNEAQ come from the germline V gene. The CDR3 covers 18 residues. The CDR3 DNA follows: TGTGCCAGCAGCTTAGAAATGGGACAGGCGGCGAACACCGGGGAGCTGTTTTTT. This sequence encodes CASSLEMGQAANTGELFF. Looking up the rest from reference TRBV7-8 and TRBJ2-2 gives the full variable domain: GAGVSQSPRYKVAKRGQDVALRCDPISGHVSLFWYQQALGQGPEFLTYFQNEAQLDKSGLPSDRFFAERPEGSVSTLKIQRTQQEDSAVYLCASSLEMGQAANTGELFFGEGSRLTVL.

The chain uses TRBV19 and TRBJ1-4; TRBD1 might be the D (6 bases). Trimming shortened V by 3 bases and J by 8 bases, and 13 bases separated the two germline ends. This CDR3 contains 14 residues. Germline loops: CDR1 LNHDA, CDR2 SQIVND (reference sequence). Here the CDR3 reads CASSIVQGKEKLFF. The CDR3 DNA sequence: TGTGCCAGTAGTATTGTCCAGGGGAAAGAAAAACTGTTTTTT. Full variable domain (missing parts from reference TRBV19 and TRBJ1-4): DGGITQSPKYLFRKEGQNVTLSCEQNLNHDAMYWYRQDPGQGLRLIYYSQIVNDFQKGDIAEGYSVSREKKESFPLTVTSAQKNPTAFYLCASSIVQGKEKLFFGSGTQLSVL.

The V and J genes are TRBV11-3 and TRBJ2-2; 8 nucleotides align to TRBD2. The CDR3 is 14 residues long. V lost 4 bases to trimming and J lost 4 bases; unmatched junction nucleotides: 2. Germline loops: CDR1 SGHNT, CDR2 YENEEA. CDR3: CASSSGGPTGELFF. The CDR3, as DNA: TGTGCCAGCAGCTCGGGGGGGCCCACCGGGGAGCTGTTTTTT.

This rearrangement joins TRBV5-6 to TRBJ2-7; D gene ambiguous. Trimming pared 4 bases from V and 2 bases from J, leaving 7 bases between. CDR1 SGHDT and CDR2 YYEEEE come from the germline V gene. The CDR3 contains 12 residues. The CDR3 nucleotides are TGTGCCAGCAGCAGGAGACCCTACGAGCAGTACTTC. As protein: CASSRRPYEQYF.

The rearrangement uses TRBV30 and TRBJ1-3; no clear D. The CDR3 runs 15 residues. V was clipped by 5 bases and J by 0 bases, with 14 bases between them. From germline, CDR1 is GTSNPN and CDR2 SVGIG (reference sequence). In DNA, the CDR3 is TGTGCCTGGGAGATGACACTTAACTCTGGAAACACCATATATTTT. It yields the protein CAWEMTLNSGNTIYF.

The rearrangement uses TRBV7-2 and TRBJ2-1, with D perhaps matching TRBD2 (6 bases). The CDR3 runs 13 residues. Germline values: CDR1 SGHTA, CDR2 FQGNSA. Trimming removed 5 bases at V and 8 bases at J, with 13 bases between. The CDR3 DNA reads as TGTGCCAGCAGCAGACTAGTATTGCATGAGCAGTTCTTC. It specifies CASSRLVLHEQFF.

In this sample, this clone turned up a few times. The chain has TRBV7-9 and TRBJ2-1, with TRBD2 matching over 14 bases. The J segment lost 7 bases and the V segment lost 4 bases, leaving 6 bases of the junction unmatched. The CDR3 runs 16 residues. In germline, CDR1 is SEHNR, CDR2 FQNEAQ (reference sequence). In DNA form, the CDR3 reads TGTGCCAGCAGCTCGGGACTAGCGGGAGCTAGAAATGAGCAGTTCTTC. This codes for CASSSGLAGARNEQFF.

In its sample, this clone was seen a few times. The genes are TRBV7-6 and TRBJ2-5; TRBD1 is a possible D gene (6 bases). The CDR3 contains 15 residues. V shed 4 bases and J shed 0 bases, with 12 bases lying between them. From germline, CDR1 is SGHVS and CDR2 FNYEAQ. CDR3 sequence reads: CASSYGDKDQETQYF. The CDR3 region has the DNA TGTGCCAGCAGCTACGGGGACAAGGACCAAGAGACCCAGTACTTC. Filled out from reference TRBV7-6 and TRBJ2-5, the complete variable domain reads GAGVSQSPRYKVTKRGQDVALRCDPISGHVSLYWYRQALGQGPEFLTYFNYEAQQDKSGLPNDRFSAERPEGSISTLTIQRTEQRDSAMYRCASSYGDKDQETQYFGPGTRLLVL.

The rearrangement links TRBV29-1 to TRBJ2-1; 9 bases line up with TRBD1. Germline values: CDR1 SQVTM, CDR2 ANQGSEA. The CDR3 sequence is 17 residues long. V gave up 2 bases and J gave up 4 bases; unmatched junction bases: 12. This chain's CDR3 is CSVEREVRDRAYNEQFF. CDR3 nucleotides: TGCAGCGTTGAAAGGGAGGTCAGGGACAGGGCGTACAATGAGCAGTTCTTC.

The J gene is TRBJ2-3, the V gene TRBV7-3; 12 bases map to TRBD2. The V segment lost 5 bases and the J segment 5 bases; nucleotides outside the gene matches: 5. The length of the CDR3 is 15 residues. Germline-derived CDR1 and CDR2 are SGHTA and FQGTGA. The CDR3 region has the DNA TGTGCCAGCAGCCGGACTAGCGGGACGGGAGATACGCAGTATTTT. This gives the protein CASSRTSGTGDTQYF.

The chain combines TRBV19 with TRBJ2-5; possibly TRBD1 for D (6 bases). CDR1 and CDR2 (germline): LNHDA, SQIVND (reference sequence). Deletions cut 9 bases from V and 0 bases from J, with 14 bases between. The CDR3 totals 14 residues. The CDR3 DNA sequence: TGTGCCAGCCGGATGGGACACCACCAAGAGACCCAGTACTTC. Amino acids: CASRMGHHQETQYF.

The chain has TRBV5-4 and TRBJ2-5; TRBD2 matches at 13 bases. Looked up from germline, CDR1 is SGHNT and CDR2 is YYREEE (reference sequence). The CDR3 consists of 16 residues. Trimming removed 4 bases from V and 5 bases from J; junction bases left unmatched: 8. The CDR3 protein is CASSPTGLAGVETQYF. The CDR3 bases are TGTGCCAGCAGCCCAACAGGACTAGCGGGAGTTGAGACCCAGTACTTC.

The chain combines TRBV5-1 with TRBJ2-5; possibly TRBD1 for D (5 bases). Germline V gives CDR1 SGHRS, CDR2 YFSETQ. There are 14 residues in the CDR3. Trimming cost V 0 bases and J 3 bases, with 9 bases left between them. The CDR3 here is CASSLEGREETQYF. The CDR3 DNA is TGCGCCAGCAGCTTGGAGGGCAGGGAAGAGACCCAGTACTTC.

Written as DNA, the CDR3 is TGTGCCAGCAACCGAGCGGGAGGGTACCAAGAGACCCAGTACTTC. The encoded protein is CASNRAGGYQETQYF. The chain has TRBV14 and TRBJ2-5; 10 bases agree with TRBD2. There are 15 residues in the CDR3. V shed 7 bases, J shed 0 bases, and the junction held 5 bases outside the gene matches. Per germline, CDR1 SGHDN and CDR2 FVKESK. Looking up the rest from reference TRBV14 and TRBJ2-5 gives the full variable domain: EAGVTQFPSHSVIEKGQTVTLRCDPISGHDNLYWYRRVMGKEIKFLLHFVKESKQDESGMPNNRFLAERTGGTYSTLKVQPAELEDSGVYFCASNRAGGYQETQYFGPGTRLLVL.

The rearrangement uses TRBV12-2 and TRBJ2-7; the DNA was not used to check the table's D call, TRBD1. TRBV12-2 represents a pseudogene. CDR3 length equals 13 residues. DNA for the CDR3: TGTGCAAGTCGCCCGGGACAGCCCTACGAGCAGTACTTC. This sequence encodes CASRPGQPYEQYF.

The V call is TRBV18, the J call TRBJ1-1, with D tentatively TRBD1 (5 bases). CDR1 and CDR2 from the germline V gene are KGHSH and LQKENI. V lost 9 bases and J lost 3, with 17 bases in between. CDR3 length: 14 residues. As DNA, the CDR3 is TGTGCCAGACTTCCGCAGGGACTCCACACTGAAGCTTTCTTT. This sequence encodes CARLPQGLHTEAFF.